The T cell receptor beta chain under discussion was sequenced for a study of radiation and T cells in renal cell carcinoma. Time point noted: blood 2 weeks post-SBRT. Treatment given: 15 Gy SBRT to primary tumor, nephrectomy 4 weeks later. The study, taken as a whole, reports: In blood, top tumor clones expanded by 2 weeks, shrinking by 4.

The assay was immunoSEQ multiplex PCR, and TCRdb's table has in-frame clones only and misses some. The table has 100,000 to 150,000 clones, 88% seen once. This clone was counted a single time. No antigen is known for it. The CDR3 loop spans 15 amino acids. The ends lost 5 bases at V and 4 bases at J; junction bases unmatched: 7. Per the germline V gene, CDR1 is MDHEN and CDR2 is SYDVKM. The V and J genes are TRBV28 and TRBJ1-4; 7 bases line up with TRBD1. The input for sequencing was blood, taken from a patient whose treatment included radiotherapy and nephrectomy. The receptor comes from a woman aged 70 to 79 with renal cell carcinoma. The CDR3 sequence: CASSPPGQINEKLFF. CDR3 DNA sequence: TGTGCCAGCAGTCCACCGGGACAGATTAATGAAAAACTGTTTTTT.